This T cell receptor (beta chain) stems from a study of shared clonotypes between healthy human individuals. As for the study in general: Three plates were used per donor for CD4 naive, three for CD4 memory, two for CD8 naive and one for CD8 memory.

Positive CCR7 selection of CD45RO-negative cells yielded the naive CD8 cells, and terminally differentiated effector memory CD45RA+ cells were excluded. Details on this clone: Its antigen is undetermined.

Study outcomes and limitations: Larger richness was generally estimated for naive than memory subsets. Only a few donors were included, so the genetic and exposure-history diversity represented was limited.

An assay was performed, and its level was deep. Generated by immunoSEQ multiplex PCR, the TCRdb table keeps only in-frame clones and is missing some. The data contain about 2.1 million clones, 85% to 95% of them singletons. The CDR3 sequence is 18 residues long. Looked up from germline, CDR1 is MRHNA and CDR2 is SNTAGT. V shed 2 bases, J shed 5 bases, and the junction held 14 bases outside the gene matches. J is TRBJ2-3 and V is TRBV6-4; 9 bases agree with TRBD2. The TCR originated in a man younger than 35 in good health. Some clones in this sample may be carry-over from other donors' samples. Material: naive CD8+ T cells from PBMCs. CDR3 residues: CASSDIRGLAGFQDTQYF. The CDR3 DNA reads as TGTGCCAGCAGTGACATCAGGGGCCTAGCGGGATTTCAAGATACGCAGTATTTT.